This T cell receptor beta chain was recorded in a study of blood T cell repertoires in COVID-19. Background on the study: There were acute and convalescent COVID-19 samples, and they came from the United States, Italy and Spain. Nucleic acid was either cDNA or gDNA, and it came from T cells, B-cell-depleted T cells, or PBMCs.

As processed by the authors: Reference gene primer amplification yielded estimated nucleated cell counts. The assay was immunoSEQ multiplex PCR, and TCRdb's table has in-frame clones only and misses some. Clone size and V and J calls were adopted from that table, with D and trimming inferred from the DNA. Of under 250,000 clones listed, 70% to 90% are singletons. This clone was observed a handful of times. The CDR3 covers 13 residues. Per germline, CDR1 MDHEN and CDR2 SYDVKM. The V end lost 3 bases, the J end lost 8 bases, and 13 bases lay between the germline ends. Sequenced sample: peripheral blood. The genes are TRBV28 and TRBJ1-2; possible D gene TRBD1, 5 bases. This sequence was found in a woman between 65 and 79 years old with active or convalescent COVID-19. CDR3 DNA sequence: TGTGCCAGCAGTTTGCCGTCCAGGGTAGGCTACACCTTC. Translation gives CASSLPSRVGYTF.